This TCR beta chain was captured by sequencing in a study of post-analysis software for immune sequencing data. Study summary: In terms of disease course, relapsing-remitting, secondary progressive and progressive-relapsing multiple sclerosis were included. Regarding the study as a whole: Compared against controls, patients with multiple sclerosis displayed significantly lower normalized Chao1 diversity. With TRBV5-6, TRBV5-1 and TRBV20-1 included, 4 to 6 TRBV segments were more frequent in patients than in controls. Samples made in the same batch grouped tightly together by F measure.

A note on this clonotype: Its antigen remains unknown.

The library was made from cDNA and included unique molecular identifiers. There were 1 to 10 million T cells, and about 500,000 cDNA molecules came from them. TCRdb itself ran the PCR reads through MiXCR, one entry per CDR3 protein. The sample shows roughly 670,000 distinct CDR3 sequences, roughly three fifths of them seen only once. This CDR3 comprises 15 residues. V was shortened by 6 bases and J by 9 bases, with 21 bases between the two germline ends. Germline CDR1 MNHNY, CDR2 SVGAGI (reference sequence). Sequencing was performed on blood. The V call is TRBV6-6, the J call TRBJ1-5; TRBD1 might be the D (5 bases). This receptor was taken from a girl aged 2 to 9 with multiple sclerosis. For the CDR3, the DNA is TGTGCCAGCAGCCTTAGCCAGGGCGGTGGGTTGCCCCAGCATTTT. Amino acid sequence: CASSLSQGGGLPQHF.